At least ten counts were recorded for the clone carrying this T cell receptor beta chain. Its antigen is not known. The sample belongs to a study of T cells after yellow fever vaccination. Regarding the study as a whole: Faster peaking, at day 5 versus 15, marked a secondary response that was weaker.

By 5'RACE template switching, TCR cDNA was produced, with a universal primer site and UMIs added in the process. MiXCR was run by TCRdb on the 5' RACE reads, yielding one entry per CDR3 protein. The sample holds a few hundred thousand distinct CDR3 sequences, approximately 4.2% seen once. Germline CDR1 SGHTA, CDR2 FQGNSA. CDR3 size: 13 residues. V lost 7 bases and J lost 4, with 11 bases in between. This TCR came from a man aged 18-30 years who received the YFV17D yellow fever vaccine. The sequences come from PBMCs, collected 5 days after the yellow fever booster vaccination. This chain uses TRBV7-2 with TRBJ1-5; no reliable D call. Here the CDR3 DNA reads TGTGCCAGCACCCTCGGAAGAAATCAGCCCCAGCATTTT. Protein product: CASTLGRNQPQHF.